These 8 T cell receptor beta chains originate from one sample sequenced in a study of T cells in localized non-small cell lung cancer. Clones were sequenced by immunoSEQ multiplex PCR, and TCRdb holds only the in-frame ones, with some missing. The table includes 25,000 to 35,000 clones, roughly nine tenths detected once. Sequencing used PBMCs, obtained before any cancer treatment. The receptors were sampled from a man aged 35-69 years with stage II lung adenocarcinoma.

This clone was seen a few times. The V call is TRBV6-1, the J call TRBJ1-5; D may be TRBD1 (5 bases). Trimming cost V 11 bases and J 1 base, with 12 bases left between them. The CDR3 sequence is 13 residues long. Germline V gene lookup returns CDR1 MNHNS and CDR2 SASEGT. CDR3 DNA: TGTGCCGGAAACCGGGACAGCAATCAGCCCCAGCATTTT. Protein product: CAGNRDSNQPQHF.

This clone appeared a single time. The chain carries TRBV27 and TRBJ2-1; unclear D gene. This CDR3 region has 13 residues. Germline lookup yields CDR1 MNHEY and CDR2 SMNVEV (reference sequence). V was pared by 7 bases and J by 5 bases, with 12 bases between. In DNA, the CDR3 is TGTGCCAGCACCCAACCTCTTAACAATGAGCAGTTCTTC. Translated: CASTQPLNNEQFF.

This rearrangement joins TRBV14 to TRBJ2-1; 7 bases are a match to TRBD1. Germline lookup yields CDR1 SGHDN and CDR2 FVKESK. V lost 5 bases, J lost 5 bases, and 15 bases stayed unmatched. The CDR3 sequence is 17 residues long. As DNA, the CDR3 is TGTGCCAGCAGCGAGGACTGGACAGGCCTCAAGGACAATGAGCAGTTCTTC. This codes for CASSEDWTGLKDNEQFF.

This chain joins TRBV29-1 and TRBJ2-4; 8 nucleotides agree with TRBD2. CDR1 is SQVTM and CDR2 is ANQGSEA in the germline V gene. V trimming: 7 bases; J trimming: 7 bases; junction bases outside the gene matches: 6. The CDR3 covers 12 residues. CDR3 region: CSGTGTRNIQYF. The CDR3 DNA follows: TGCAGCGGAACCGGGACTAGGAACATTCAGTACTTC. Supplemented by reference TRBV29-1 and TRBJ2-4, the full variable domain reads SAVISQKPSRDICQRGTSLTIQCQVDSQVTMMFWYRQQPGQSLTLIATANQGSEATYESGFVIDKFPISRPNLTFSTLTVSNMSPEDSSIYLCSGTGTRNIQYFGAGTRLSVL.

The chain links TRBV5-4 to TRBJ1-1; 7 bases map to TRBD1. Germline V gives CDR1 SGHNT, CDR2 YYREEE (reference sequence). The CDR3 loop spans 14 amino acids. With V trimmed by 4 bases and J by 1 base, 4 bases remained unmatched. CDR3 loop: CASSTGVRNTEAFF. In DNA, the CDR3 is TGTGCCAGCAGCACAGGGGTTCGGAACACTGAAGCTTTCTTT.

The gene calls are TRBV15 and TRBJ1-4; D uncertain. V was shortened by 1 base and J by 7 bases, with 7 bases between the two germline ends. CDR3 length: 13 amino acids. CDR1 and CDR2 (germline): LNHNV, YYDKDF (reference sequence). CDR3 sequence: CATSRGAAEKLFF. The CDR3 DNA follows: TGTGCCACCAGCAGAGGAGCGGCTGAAAAACTGTTTTTT.

This chain uses TRBV6-5 with TRBJ2-2; no clear D. CDR3 length: 14 amino acids. CDR1 and CDR2 from the germline V gene are MNHEY and SVGAGI. V lost 6 bases and J 6 bases, leaving 14 bases between the germline ends. Here the CDR3 DNA reads TGTGCCAGCAGCTCAAACTTGGGCGCCGGGGAGCTGTTTTTT. Its translation is CASSSNLGAGELFF.

The chain carries TRBV7-8 and TRBJ2-7; D gene unclear. The V end was cut by 10 bases, the J end by 1 base, with 17 bases between. The CDR3 contains 14 residues. CDR1 SGHVS and CDR2 FQNEAQ come from the germline V gene. CDR3 protein: CATKESRASYEQYF. The CDR3 nucleotides read TGTGCCACCAAGGAGTCTCGGGCTTCCTACGAGCAGTACTTC.